This T cell receptor (beta chain) was sequenced during a study of blood T cell repertoires in COVID-19. About the study: The analysed material was cDNA or gDNA that came from T cells, B-cell-depleted T cells, or PBMCs.

The V gene end was trimmed by 2 bases and the J gene end by 10 bases; junction bases not matched to a gene: 2. Per the germline V gene, CDR1 is KGHSH and CDR2 is LQKENI. This CDR3 is built from 13 residues. Repertoires were generated with immunoSEQ multiplex PCR, while TCRdb's copy carries only in-frame clones and drops some. Among 95,000 or so clones, 86% were seen once, and the ten largest hold 1% to 1.5%. This chain joins TRBV18 and TRBJ2-1, with 10 bases identical to TRBD2. The TCR sequence derives from a man aged 80 or over with active or convalescent COVID-19. Sequencing input: peripheral blood. The CDR3 here is CASSPGLAEEQFF. The DNA for the CDR3 is TGTGCCAGCTCACCAGGACTAGCGGAGGAGCAGTTCTTC.